This entry lists 30 T cell receptor beta chains sequenced from one sample in a study of blood T cell repertoires in COVID-19 (dated by TCRdb to about 2020). Receptor amplification or capture employed the immunoSEQ multiplex PCR assay. TCRdb mirrors the immuneACCESS table, restricted to in-frame sequences. Some clones are absent from its copies; in checked studies, under half trace to an unresolved V gene, and the reason for the others is unknown. This sample holds roughly 68,000 clones; approximately 85% were observed only once. Approximately 25% of the sample goes to the ten largest clones. Sequenced material: peripheral blood. These receptors came from a man aged 50-60 years with acute or convalescent COVID-19.

The chain joins TRBV24-1 to TRBJ2-2, with D uncertain. This CDR3 region has 13 residues. CDR1 is KGHDR, CDR2 SFDVKD, per germline. Deletions cut 5 bases from V and 5 bases from J, with 8 bases between. CDR3 DNA sequence: TGTGCCACCAGTGGAGTCTTAACCGGGGAGCTGTTTTTT. Its translation is CATSGVLTGELFF.

The CDR3 coding sequence is TGTGCCAGCAGCTTGGATGGCCCCCTCTCCCAAGAGACCCAGTACTTC. Translation: CASSLDGPLSQETQYF. V is TRBV5-4 and J is TRBJ2-5, with no clear D. The CDR3 contains 16 residues. V was pared by 0 bases and J by 1 base, with 13 bases between. Germline lookup yields CDR1 SGHNT and CDR2 YYREEE (reference sequence).

The chain couples TRBV7-2 to TRBJ2-7; 7 bases fit TRBD1. The germline CDR1 and CDR2 sequences are SGHTA and FQGNSA. The CDR3 is made up of 14 amino acids. V trimming: 4 bases; J trimming: 4 bases; junction bases outside the gene matches: 7. In DNA form, the CDR3 reads TGTGCCAGCAGCTCTTGGGACAGAAAATACGAGCAGTACTTC. Protein sequence: CASSSWDRKYEQYF.

The chain carries TRBV10-1 and TRBJ2-7; 7 bases line up with TRBD1. With V trimmed by 6 bases and J by 2 bases, 7 bases remained unmatched. Germline V CDR1 and CDR2: WNHNN, SYGVQD (reference sequence). The CDR3 extends over 14 amino acids. CDR3 residues: CASSPGTVTYEQYF. As DNA, the CDR3 is TGCGCCAGCAGCCCCGGGACAGTAACCTACGAGCAGTACTTC.

The chain uses TRBV9 and TRBJ2-2, with D unclear. CDR3 length: 12 amino acids. Trimming cost V 6 bases and J 4 bases, with 7 bases left between them. Germline CDR1 reads SGDLS; CDR2 reads YYNGEE. CDR3 in DNA: TGTGCCAGCACGAGTTCCACCGGGGAGCTGTTTTTT. Translating gives CASTSSTGELFF.

The chain uses TRBV7-3 and TRBJ2-1; D not certain. Germline V gene data show CDR1 as SGHTA and CDR2 as FQGTGA. Trimming removed 1 base at V and 5 bases at J, with 6 bases between. This CDR3 has 13 residues. The CDR3 protein is CASSLKPDNEQFF. The CDR3 bases are TGTGCCAGCAGCTTAAAACCAGACAATGAGCAGTTCTTC.

The V and J genes are TRBV30 and TRBJ1-5; D is ambiguous. The CDR3 has 12 amino acids. Germline V gene data show CDR1 as GTSNPN and CDR2 as SVGIG (reference sequence). Trimming shortened V by 3 bases and J by 7 bases, and 10 bases separated the two germline ends. The CDR3 protein is CAWSRADQPQHF. The CDR3 region has the DNA TGTGCCTGGAGCCGAGCGGACCAGCCCCAGCATTTT. The entire variable domain, with the rest obtained from reference TRBV30 and TRBJ1-5, is as follows: SQTIHQWPATLVQPVGSPLSLECTVEGTSNPNLYWYRQAAGRGLQLLFYSVGIGQISSEVPQNLSASRPQDRQFILSSKKLLLSDSGFYLCAWSRADQPQHFGDGTRLSIL.

The V and J genes are TRBV7-9 and TRBJ1-1; tentative D call: TRBD1 (6 bases). The germline V and J ends were trimmed by 5 bases and 4 bases, with 20 bases remaining between them. CDR3 size: 16 residues. In germline, CDR1 is SEHNR, CDR2 FQNEAQ (reference sequence). CDR3 nucleotides: TGTGCCAGCAGCCGTAGGTCCACAGGGTTTGGCACTGAAGCTTTCTTT. Protein sequence: CASSRRSTGFGTEAFF. The full variable domain, completed using reference TRBV7-9 and TRBJ1-1, is DTGVSQNPRHKITKRGQNVTFRCDPISEHNRLYWYRQTLGQGPEFLTYFQNEAQLEKSRLLSDRFSAERPKGSFSTLEIQRTEQGDSAMYLCASSRRSTGFGTEAFFGQGTRLTVV.

The V call is TRBV19, the J call TRBJ2-7, with TRBD1 matching over 7 bases. This CDR3 is built from 13 residues. Trimming cost V 3 bases and J 6 bases; bases outside gene matches: 5. The germline V gene has CDR1 LNHDA and CDR2 SQIVND (reference sequence). The CDR3 nucleotides read TGTGCCAGTAGTATTGGCACAGGGGCCGAGCAGTACTTC. Translation: CASSIGTGAEQYF. Complete variable domain (other parts from reference TRBV19 and TRBJ2-7): DGGITQSPKYLFRKEGQNVTLSCEQNLNHDAMYWYRQDPGQGLRLIYYSQIVNDFQKGDIAEGYSVSREKKESFPLTVTSAQKNPTAFYLCASSIGTGAEQYFGPGTRLTVT.

The gene calls are TRBV11-1 and TRBJ1-1; perhaps TRBD1 as D (6 bases). Trimming shortened V by 3 bases and J by 4 bases, and 12 bases separated the two germline ends. The CDR3 loop spans 14 amino acids. The germline CDR1 and CDR2 sequences are SGHAT and FQDESV (reference sequence). CDR3 region: CASSFRGAGTEAFF. DNA for the CDR3: TGTGCCAGCAGCTTTCGGGGGGCAGGCACTGAAGCTTTCTTT.

The gene calls are TRBV3-1 (or the pseudogene TRBV3-2) and TRBJ2-3; 9 positions agree with TRBD2. Germline V gene lookup returns CDR1 LGHDT and CDR2 YNNKEL (reference sequence). V gave up 2 bases and J gave up 4 bases; unmatched junction bases: 7. This CDR3 is built from 16 residues. The CDR3 DNA reads as TGTGCCAGCAGCCAACTGGCTAGCGGGGCTGCAGATACGCAGTATTTT. This encodes CASSQLASGAADTQYF.

The V call is TRBV4-2, the J call TRBJ1-4; TRBD1 might be the D (6 bases). The V and J ends lost 0 bases and 10 bases respectively, with 15 bases between them. The CDR3 spans 15 residues. Per germline, CDR1 LGHNA and CDR2 YNFKEQ. CDR3 protein: CASSQEAQGGGKLFF. CDR3 DNA: TGTGCCAGCAGCCAAGAAGCCCAGGGAGGGGGAAAACTGTTTTTT.

The gene calls are TRBV5-1 and TRBJ1-4; a weak D match, TRBD1 (6 bases). The ends were cut back, 2 bases at V and 6 bases at J, with 11 bases in the middle. CDR1 and CDR2 from the germline V gene are SGHRS and YFSETQ. There are 14 residues in the CDR3. This CDR3 is CASSLTGMDEKLFF. The CDR3 nucleotides are TGCGCCAGCAGCTTAACAGGGATGGATGAAAAACTGTTTTTT. The full variable domain, completed using reference TRBV5-1 and TRBJ1-4, is KAGVTQTPRYLIKTRGQQVTLSCSPISGHRSVSWYQQTPGQGLQFLFEYFSETQRNKGNFPGRFSGRQFSNSRSEMNVSTLELGDSALYLCASSLTGMDEKLFFGSGTQLSVL.

This clone appeared a single time. The chain employs TRBV7-8 and TRBJ2-3; 9 nucleotides align to TRBD1. The length of the CDR3 is 18 residues. CDR1 and CDR2 (germline): SGHVS, FQNEAQ. V shed 2 bases and J 1 base; nucleotides not matched to a gene: 10. In DNA form, the CDR3 reads TGTGCCAGCAGCTTAAGGGACAGGGCGGGTGGAGGCACAGATACGCAGTATTTT. Translation gives CASSLRDRAGGGTDTQYF.

V usage is TRBV12-3 or TRBV12-4 and J usage is TRBJ2-3, with D unresolved. This CDR3 region has 12 residues. The V end lost 5 bases, the J end lost 0 bases, and 3 bases lay between the germline ends. As DNA, the CDR3 is TGTGCCAGCAGTCCAAGCACAGATACGCAGTATTTT. Residues: CASSPSTDTQYF.

The rearrangement links TRBV4-2 to TRBJ2-3, with D perhaps matching TRBD2 (6 bases). Looked up from germline, CDR1 is LGHNA and CDR2 is YNFKEQ. This CDR3 has 16 residues. The germline V and J ends were trimmed by 0 bases and 3 bases, with 13 bases remaining between them. CDR3 sequence (DNA): TGTGCCAGCAGCCAAGATCGGCCAAGCGGGACAGATACGCAGTATTTT. Its translation: CASSQDRPSGTDTQYF.

This clone was recorded only once. CDR3: CASSLGTRGDTQYF. CDR3 bases: TGTGCCAGCAGTCTGGGGACTAGGGGAGATACGCAGTATTTT. The V call is TRBV27, the J call TRBJ2-3; 8 bases line up with TRBD2. From germline, CDR1 is MNHEY and CDR2 SMNVEV (reference sequence). J was trimmed by 5 bases and V by 5 bases; bases with no gene match: 6. CDR3 length: 14 residues.

V usage is TRBV15 and J usage is TRBJ2-1; a possible D gene is TRBD2 (7 bases). The CDR3 totals 17 residues. Germline values: CDR1 LNHNV, CDR2 YYDKDF (reference sequence). V was clipped by 1 base and J by 0 bases, with 13 bases between them. This chain's CDR3 is CATSRGRGGGSYNEQFF. The CDR3 DNA follows: TGTGCCACCAGCAGAGGCCGAGGGGGGGGCTCCTACAATGAGCAGTTCTTC.

The chain employs TRBV6-1 and TRBJ1-1, with D unclear. Germline V lookup: CDR1 MNHNS, CDR2 SASEGT. V gave up 1 base and J gave up 2 bases, with 8 bases separating them. This CDR3 region has 14 residues. The CDR3 reads CASSEVGGNTEAFF. For the CDR3, the DNA is TGTGCCAGCAGTGAAGTGGGAGGAAACACTGAAGCTTTCTTT.

A single count supports this clone. J is TRBJ1-2 and V is TRBV4-1, with TRBD1 as a possible D gene (6 bases). The CDR3 has 15 amino acids. CDR1 MGHRA and CDR2 YSYEKL come from the germline V gene. V dropped 0 bases and J dropped 4 bases, with 12 bases sitting between them. DNA of the CDR3: TGCGCCAGCAGCCAAGATCCAGGGGAGAGCTATGGCTACACCTTC. The encoded protein is CASSQDPGESYGYTF.

This chain connects TRBV5-1 to TRBJ2-1; the D gene is possibly TRBD1 (6 bases). The CDR3 totals 15 residues. Germline V lookup: CDR1 SGHRS, CDR2 YFSETQ. Trimming took off 3 bases at V and 2 bases at J, with 12 bases between the two ends. The CDR3 region has the DNA TGCGCCAGCAGCTCCCTTCAGGGGACCTACAATGAGCAGTTCTTC. Translated: CASSSLQGTYNEQFF.

This clone was observed a few times. In nucleotides, the CDR3 is TGTGCCAGCAGTTCATATAGGGCACTAGCACCCGATACGCAGTATTTT. It encodes CASSSYRALAPDTQYF. This chain uses TRBV6-5 with TRBJ2-3; D is perhaps TRBD2 (6 bases). Trimming left V 4 bases short and J 6 bases short, with 20 bases between. CDR3 length: 16 residues. The germline gives CDR1 MNHEY, CDR2 SVGAGI.

The gene calls are TRBV4-1 and TRBJ1-2; 10 bases agree with TRBD1. CDR1 and CDR2 (germline): MGHRA, YSYEKL. The V gene end was trimmed by 3 bases and the J gene end by 6 bases; junction bases not matched to a gene: 7. This CDR3 contains 15 residues. The CDR3 is CASSQTDRGFNGYTF. In DNA form, the CDR3 reads TGCGCCAGCAGCCAGACGGACAGGGGGTTCAATGGCTACACCTTC.

J is TRBJ2-5 and V is TRBV5-1, with D uncertain. The length of the CDR3 is 11 residues. The V end lost 3 bases, the J end lost 5 bases, and 5 bases lay between the germline ends. Looked up from germline, CDR1 is SGHRS and CDR2 is YFSETQ. The CDR3 DNA is TGCGCCAGCAGCTCTAGTGAGACCCAGTACTTC. It translates to CASSSSETQYF.

The chain is built from TRBV3-1 (or the pseudogene TRBV3-2) and TRBJ1-5; D ambiguous. Trimming removed 4 bases from V and 2 bases from J, with 12 bases in between. The CDR3 runs 15 residues. Germline lookup yields CDR1 LGHDT and CDR2 YNNKEL (reference sequence). The CDR3 reads CASSPTPSGNQPQHF. As DNA, the CDR3 is TGTGCCAGCAGCCCCACGCCATCGGGCAATCAGCCCCAGCATTTT.

The chain links TRBV2 to TRBJ1-4; D unresolved. Germline CDR1 reads SNHLY; CDR2 reads FYNNEI. CDR3 length: 15 amino acids. With 4 bases removed from V and 8 bases from J, the gap between germline ends came to 17 bases. The CDR3 region is CASSVRRPGREKLFF. Written as DNA, the CDR3 is TGTGCCAGCAGTGTTAGGCGCCCTGGGAGGGAAAAACTGTTTTTT. Combining the CDR3 with reference TRBV2 and TRBJ1-4 gives the whole variable domain EPEVTQTPSHQVTQMGQEVILRCVPISNHLYFYWYRQILGQKVEFLVSFYNNEISEKSEIFDDQFSVERPDGSNFTLKIRSTKLEDSAMYFCASSVRRPGREKLFFGSGTQLSVL.

The chain links TRBV5-1 to TRBJ1-1; D gene unclear. Trimming shortened V by 5 bases and J by 0 bases, and 5 bases separated the two germline ends. The CDR3 has 12 residues. Germline CDR1 reads SGHRS; CDR2 reads YFSETQ. The CDR3 spells CASSDMNTEAFF. DNA for the CDR3: TGCGCCAGCAGTGACATGAACACTGAAGCTTTCTTT. Full variable domain (missing parts from reference TRBV5-1 and TRBJ1-1): KAGVTQTPRYLIKTRGQQVTLSCSPISGHRSVSWYQQTPGQGLQFLFEYFSETQRNKGNFPGRFSGRQFSNSRSEMNVSTLELGDSALYLCASSDMNTEAFFGQGTRLTVV.

This clone was detected only once. The CDR3 protein is CASSSGVAYNEQFF. CDR3 DNA sequence: TGTGCCAGCAGTTCGGGGGTTGCCTACAATGAGCAGTTCTTC. The chain joins TRBV27 to TRBJ2-1; D is possibly TRBD2 (6 bases). V was pared by 4 bases and J by 2 bases, with 9 bases between. From germline, CDR1 is MNHEY and CDR2 SMNVEV (reference sequence). The CDR3 has 14 amino acids.

This clone has only a few counts. The chain couples TRBV19 to TRBJ2-1; 7 bases agree with TRBD1. V lost 4 bases, J lost 8 bases, and 8 bases stayed unmatched. The CDR3 has 14 amino acids. In germline, CDR1 is LNHDA, CDR2 SQIVND (reference sequence). CDR3 nucleotide sequence: TGTGCCAGTAGTAAGACAGGGATGATAGATGAGCAGTTCTTC. This codes for CASSKTGMIDEQFF.

The chain carries TRBV7-3 and TRBJ1-1; TRBD1 agrees at 7 bases. Trimming removed 5 bases from V and 11 bases from J; junction bases left unmatched: 11. Germline values: CDR1 SGHTA, CDR2 FQGTGA. The CDR3 extends over 13 amino acids. CDR3 DNA: TGTGCCAGCAGCCCAGGGGGAGGCAGTTTCGCTTTCTTT. This sequence encodes CASSPGGGSFAFF. Supplemented by reference TRBV7-3 and TRBJ1-1, the full variable domain reads GAGVSQTPSNKVTEKGKYVELRCDPISGHTALYWYRQSLGQGPEFLIYFQGTGAADDSGLPNDRFFAVRPEGSVSTLKIQRTERGDSAVYLCASSPGGGSFAFFGQGTRLTVV.